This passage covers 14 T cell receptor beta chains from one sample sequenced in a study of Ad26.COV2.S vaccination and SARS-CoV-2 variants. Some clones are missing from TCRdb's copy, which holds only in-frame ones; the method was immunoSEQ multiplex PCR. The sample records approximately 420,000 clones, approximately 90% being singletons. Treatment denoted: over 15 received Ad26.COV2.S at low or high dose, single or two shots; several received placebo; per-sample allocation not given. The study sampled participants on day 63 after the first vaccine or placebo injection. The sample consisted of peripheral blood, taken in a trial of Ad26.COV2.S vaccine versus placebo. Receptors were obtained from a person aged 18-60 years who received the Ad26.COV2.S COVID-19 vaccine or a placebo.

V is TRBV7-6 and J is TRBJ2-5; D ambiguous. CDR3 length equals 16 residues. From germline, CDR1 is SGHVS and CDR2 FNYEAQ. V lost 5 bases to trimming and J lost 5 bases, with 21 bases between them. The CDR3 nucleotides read TGTGCCAGCAGCCGTGTTTTGGCCACAACTGGGGAGACCCAGTACTTC. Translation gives CASSRVLATTGETQYF.

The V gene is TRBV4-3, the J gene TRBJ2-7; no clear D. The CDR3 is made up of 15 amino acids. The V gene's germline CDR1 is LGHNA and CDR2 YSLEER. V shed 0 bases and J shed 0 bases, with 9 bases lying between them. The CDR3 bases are TGCGCCAGCAGCCAAGATCGCGGCTACTCCTACGAGCAGTACTTC. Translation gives CASSQDRGYSYEQYF.

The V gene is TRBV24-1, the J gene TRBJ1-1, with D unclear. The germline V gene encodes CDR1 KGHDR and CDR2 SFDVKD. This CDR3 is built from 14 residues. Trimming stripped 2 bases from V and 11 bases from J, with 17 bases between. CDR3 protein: CATSDSPGSTRAFF. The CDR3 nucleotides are TGTGCCACCAGTGATTCACCCGGGTCGACTAGGGCTTTCTTT.

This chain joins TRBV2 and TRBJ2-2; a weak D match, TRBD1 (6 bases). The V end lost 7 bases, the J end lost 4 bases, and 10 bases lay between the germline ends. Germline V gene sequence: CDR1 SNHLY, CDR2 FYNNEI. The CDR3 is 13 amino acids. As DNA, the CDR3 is TGTGCCAGCAACAGGGTCGGCACCGGGGAGCTGTTTTTT. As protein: CASNRVGTGELFF.

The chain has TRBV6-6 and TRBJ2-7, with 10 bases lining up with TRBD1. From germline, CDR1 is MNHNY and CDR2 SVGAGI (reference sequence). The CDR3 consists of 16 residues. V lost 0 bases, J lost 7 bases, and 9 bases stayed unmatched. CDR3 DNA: TGTGCCAGCAGTTACTCCGGGGACAGGGGAGGGGTGGAGCAGTACTTC. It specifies CASSYSGDRGGVEQYF.

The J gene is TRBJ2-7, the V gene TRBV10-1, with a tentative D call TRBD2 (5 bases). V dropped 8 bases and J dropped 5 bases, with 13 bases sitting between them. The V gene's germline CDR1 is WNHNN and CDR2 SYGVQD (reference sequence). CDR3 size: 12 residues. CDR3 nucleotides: TGCGCCAGCTCTGGCGGGTTGAACGAGCAGTACTTC. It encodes CASSGGLNEQYF.

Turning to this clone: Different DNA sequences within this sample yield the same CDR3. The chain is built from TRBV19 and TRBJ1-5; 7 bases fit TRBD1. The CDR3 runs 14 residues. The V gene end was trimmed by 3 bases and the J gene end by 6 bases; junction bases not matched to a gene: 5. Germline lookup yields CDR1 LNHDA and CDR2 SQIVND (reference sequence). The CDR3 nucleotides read TGTGCCAGTAGTATTGTGACAGGGAGTCAGCCCCAGCATTTT. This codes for CASSIVTGSQPQHF.

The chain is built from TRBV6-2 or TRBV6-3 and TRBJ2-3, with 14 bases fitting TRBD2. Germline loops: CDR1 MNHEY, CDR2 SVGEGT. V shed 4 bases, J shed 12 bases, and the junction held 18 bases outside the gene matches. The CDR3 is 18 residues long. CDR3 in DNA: TGTGCCAGCAGTTTAGGTGGGACTAGCGGGGGTGAAGTGGCAGCTCAGTATTTT. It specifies CASSLGGTSGGEVAAQYF.

CDR3 region: CASSQDLSSANEQFF. For the CDR3, the DNA is TGCGCCAGCAGCCAAGATCTTTCTAGTGCCAATGAGCAGTTCTTC. V and J are TRBV4-3 and TRBJ2-1; the D is unclear. The CDR3 covers 15 residues. V was cut by 0 bases and J by 6 bases, with 12 bases left in between. CDR1 is LGHNA and CDR2 is YSLEER in the germline V gene.

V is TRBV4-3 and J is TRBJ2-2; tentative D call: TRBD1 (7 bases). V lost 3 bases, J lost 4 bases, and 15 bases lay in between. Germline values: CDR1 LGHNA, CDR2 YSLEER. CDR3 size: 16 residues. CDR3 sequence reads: CASSHRTRGATGELFF. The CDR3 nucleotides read TGCGCCAGCAGCCATCGGACCAGGGGGGCCACCGGGGAGCTGTTTTTT.

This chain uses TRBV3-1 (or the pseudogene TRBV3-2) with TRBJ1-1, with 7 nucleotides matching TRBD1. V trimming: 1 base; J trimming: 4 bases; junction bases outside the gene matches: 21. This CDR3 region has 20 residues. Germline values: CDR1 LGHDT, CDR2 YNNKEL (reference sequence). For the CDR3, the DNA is TGTGCCAGCAGCCAAGCATTTTCCGTGGCAGGGGGACCACCGAGCACTGAAGCTTTCTTT. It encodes CASSQAFSVAGGPPSTEAFF.

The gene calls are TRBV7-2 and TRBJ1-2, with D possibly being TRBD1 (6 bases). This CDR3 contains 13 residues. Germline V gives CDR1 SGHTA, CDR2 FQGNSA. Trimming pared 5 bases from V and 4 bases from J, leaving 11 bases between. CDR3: CASSPGGGYGYTF. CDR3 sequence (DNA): TGTGCCAGCAGCCCCGGGGGCGGCTATGGCTACACCTTC. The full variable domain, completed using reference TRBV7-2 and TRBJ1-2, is GAGVSQSPSNKVTEKGKDVELRCDPISGHTALYWYRQSLGQGLEFLIYFQGNSAPDKSGLPSDRFSAERTGGSVSTLTIQRTQQEDSAVYLCASSPGGGYGYTFGSGTRLTVV.

In DNA, the CDR3 is TGCGCCAGCAGCCAAGATGGCGGCACAACTAATGAAAAACTGTTTTTT. This codes for CASSQDGGTTNEKLFF. The rearrangement links TRBV4-3 to TRBJ1-4, with no clear D. There are 16 residues in the CDR3. Germline CDR1 is LGHNA and CDR2 is YSLEER. V lost 0 bases and J 0 bases, leaving 8 bases between the germline ends.

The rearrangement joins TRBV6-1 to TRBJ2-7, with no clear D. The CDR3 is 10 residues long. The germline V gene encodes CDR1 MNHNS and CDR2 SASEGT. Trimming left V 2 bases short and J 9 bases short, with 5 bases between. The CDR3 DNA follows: TGTGCCAGCAGTGAAACTCTGCAGTACTTC. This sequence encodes CASSETLQYF.